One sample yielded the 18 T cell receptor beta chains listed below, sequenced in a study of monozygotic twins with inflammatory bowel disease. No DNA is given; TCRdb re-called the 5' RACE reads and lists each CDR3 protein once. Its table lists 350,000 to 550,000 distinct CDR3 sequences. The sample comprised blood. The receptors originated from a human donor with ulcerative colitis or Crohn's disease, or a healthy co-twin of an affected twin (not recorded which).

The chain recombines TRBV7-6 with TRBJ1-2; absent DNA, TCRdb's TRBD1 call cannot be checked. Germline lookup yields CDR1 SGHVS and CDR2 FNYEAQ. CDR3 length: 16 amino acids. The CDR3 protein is CASSRIPGPSNYGYTF.

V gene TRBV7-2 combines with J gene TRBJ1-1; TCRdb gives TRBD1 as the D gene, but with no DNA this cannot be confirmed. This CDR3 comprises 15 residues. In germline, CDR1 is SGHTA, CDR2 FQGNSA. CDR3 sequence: CASSTDPGQPTEAFF. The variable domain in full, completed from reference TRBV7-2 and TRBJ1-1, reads GAGVSQSPSNKVTEKGKDVELRCDPISGHTALYWYRQSLGQGLEFLIYFQGNSAPDKSGLPSDRFSAERTGGSVSTLTIQRTQQEDSAVYLCASSTDPGQPTEAFFGQGTRLTVV.

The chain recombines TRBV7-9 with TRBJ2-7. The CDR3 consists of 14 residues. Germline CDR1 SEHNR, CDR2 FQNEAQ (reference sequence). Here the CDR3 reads CASSPMGGIYEQYF.

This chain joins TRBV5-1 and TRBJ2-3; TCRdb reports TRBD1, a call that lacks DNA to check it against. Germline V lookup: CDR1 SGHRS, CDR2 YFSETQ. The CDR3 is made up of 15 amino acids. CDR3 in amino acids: CASSGQGAATDTQYF.

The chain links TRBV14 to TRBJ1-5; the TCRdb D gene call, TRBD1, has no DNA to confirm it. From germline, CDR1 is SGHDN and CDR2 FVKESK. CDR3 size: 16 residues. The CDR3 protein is CASSGSRQGWDQPQHF.

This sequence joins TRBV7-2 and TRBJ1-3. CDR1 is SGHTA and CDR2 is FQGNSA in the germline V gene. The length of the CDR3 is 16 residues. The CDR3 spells CASSLAQVHSGNTIYF.

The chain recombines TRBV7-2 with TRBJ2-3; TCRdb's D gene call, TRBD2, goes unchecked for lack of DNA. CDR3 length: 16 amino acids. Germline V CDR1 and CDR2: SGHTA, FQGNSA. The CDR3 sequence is CASSLARLESTDTQYF.

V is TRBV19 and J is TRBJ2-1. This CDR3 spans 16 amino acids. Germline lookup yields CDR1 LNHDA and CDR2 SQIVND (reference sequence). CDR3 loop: CASSISSGGSYNEQFF.

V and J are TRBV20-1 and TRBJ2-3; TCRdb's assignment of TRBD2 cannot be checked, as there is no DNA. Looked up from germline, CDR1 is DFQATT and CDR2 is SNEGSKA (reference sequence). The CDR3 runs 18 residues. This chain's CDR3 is CSARDTRASGRATDTQYF.

This CDR3 is CAWSGTGGGQPQHF. The V and J genes are TRBV30 and TRBJ1-5; TCRdb's D call of TRBD1 is untestable without DNA. Germline CDR1 reads GTSNPN; CDR2 reads SVGIG (reference sequence). This CDR3 region has 14 residues.

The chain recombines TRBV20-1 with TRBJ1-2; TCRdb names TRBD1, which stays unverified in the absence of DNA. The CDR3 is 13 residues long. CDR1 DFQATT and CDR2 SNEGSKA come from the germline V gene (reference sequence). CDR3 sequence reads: CSASSGGGYGYTF.

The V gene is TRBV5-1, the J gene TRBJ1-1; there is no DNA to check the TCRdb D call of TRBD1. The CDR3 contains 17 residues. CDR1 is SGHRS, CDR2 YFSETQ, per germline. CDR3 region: CASSSGQGAVMNTEAFF.

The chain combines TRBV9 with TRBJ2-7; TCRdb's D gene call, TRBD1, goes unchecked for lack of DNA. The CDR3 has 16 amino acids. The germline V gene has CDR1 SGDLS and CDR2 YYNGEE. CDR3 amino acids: CASSVADQGPLYEQYF.

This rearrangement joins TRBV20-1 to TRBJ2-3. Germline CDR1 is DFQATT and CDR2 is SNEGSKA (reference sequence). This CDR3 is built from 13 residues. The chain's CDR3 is CSARDNIADTQYF.

The CDR3 loop is CASSPQQGDEQFF. This chain links TRBV28 with TRBJ2-1; TCRdb's D call of TRBD2 is untestable without DNA. The CDR3 has 13 residues. CDR1 MDHEN and CDR2 SYDVKM come from the germline V gene.

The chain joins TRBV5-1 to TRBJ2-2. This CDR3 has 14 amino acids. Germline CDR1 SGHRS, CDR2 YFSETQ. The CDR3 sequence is CSSSLVGPTAELFF.

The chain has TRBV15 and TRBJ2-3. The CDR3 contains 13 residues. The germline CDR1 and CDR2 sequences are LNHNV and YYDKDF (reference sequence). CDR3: CATSRDSTDTQYF.

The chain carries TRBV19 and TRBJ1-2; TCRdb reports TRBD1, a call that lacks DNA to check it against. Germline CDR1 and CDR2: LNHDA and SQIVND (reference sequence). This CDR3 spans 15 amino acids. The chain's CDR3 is CASSILPLRKDGYTF.